The sample holds many counts of the clone carrying this TCR beta chain. Its antigen is still unknown. The repertoire was sequenced with immunoSEQ multiplex PCR; TCRdb's copy has only in-frame clones and lacks some. The sample has approximately 480,000 clones, nearly 80% seen once. The study drew its donors from healthy HIV-negative adults without recent acute infections or vaccinations. Each unsorted sample relied on around 100 million PBMCs as its source of genomic DNA. This entry comes from a study of shared clonotypes between healthy human individuals. Study-wide findings and caveats: Tissues were not sampled, only blood, and their repertoires likely differ. With few donors, the genetic and exposure-history diversity represented was limited.

Germline values: CDR1 MDHEN, CDR2 SYDVKM. The junction had 19 bases not matched to a gene; V was cut back by 7 bases and J by 6 bases. The CDR3 has 17 residues. The specimen was PBMCs. The sequence was collected from a woman in her forties in good health. Some clones in this sample may be carry-over from other donors' samples. This chain links TRBV28 with TRBJ1-2; 8 bases line up with TRBD1. The CDR3 reads CASTKQGGLSFNHGYTF. The CDR3 region has the DNA TGTGCCAGCACTAAACAGGGGGGTCTTAGTTTTAATCATGGCTACACCTTC.